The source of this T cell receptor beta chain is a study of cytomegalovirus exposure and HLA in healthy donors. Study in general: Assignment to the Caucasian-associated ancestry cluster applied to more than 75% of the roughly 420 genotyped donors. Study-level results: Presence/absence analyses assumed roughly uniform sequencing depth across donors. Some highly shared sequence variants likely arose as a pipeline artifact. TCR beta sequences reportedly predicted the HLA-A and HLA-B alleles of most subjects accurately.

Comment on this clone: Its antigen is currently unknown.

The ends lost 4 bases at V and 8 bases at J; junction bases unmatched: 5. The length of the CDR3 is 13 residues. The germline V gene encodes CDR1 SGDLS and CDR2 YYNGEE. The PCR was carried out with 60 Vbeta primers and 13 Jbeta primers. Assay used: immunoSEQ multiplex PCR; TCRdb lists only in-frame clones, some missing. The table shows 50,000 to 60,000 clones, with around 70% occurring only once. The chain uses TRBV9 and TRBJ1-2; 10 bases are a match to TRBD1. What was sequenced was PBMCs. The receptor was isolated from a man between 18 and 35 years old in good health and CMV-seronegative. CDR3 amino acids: CASSQGQGTGYTF. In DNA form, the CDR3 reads TGTGCCAGCAGCCAGGGACAGGGGACAGGCTACACCTTC.